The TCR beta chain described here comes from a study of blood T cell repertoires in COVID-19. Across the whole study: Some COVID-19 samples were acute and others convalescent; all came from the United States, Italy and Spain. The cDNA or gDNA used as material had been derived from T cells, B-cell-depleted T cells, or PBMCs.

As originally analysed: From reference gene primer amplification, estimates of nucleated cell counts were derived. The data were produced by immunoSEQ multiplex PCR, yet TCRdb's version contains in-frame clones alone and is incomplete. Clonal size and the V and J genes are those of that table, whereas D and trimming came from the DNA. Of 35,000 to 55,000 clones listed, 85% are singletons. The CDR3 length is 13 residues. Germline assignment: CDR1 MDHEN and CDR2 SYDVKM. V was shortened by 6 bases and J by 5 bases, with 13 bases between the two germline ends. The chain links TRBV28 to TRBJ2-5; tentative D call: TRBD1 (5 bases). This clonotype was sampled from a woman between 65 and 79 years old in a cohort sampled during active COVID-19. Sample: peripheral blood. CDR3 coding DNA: TGTGCCAGCAGAACCGCAGGGATTGAGACCCAGTACTTC. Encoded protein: CASRTAGIETQYF.